This TCR beta chain comes out of a study of CD4+ T cells in melanoma. There are 15 residues in the CDR3. The germline CDR1 and CDR2 sequences are SGHRS and YFSETQ. The junction had 11 bases not matched to a gene; V was cut back by 4 bases and J by 5 bases. The method was immunoSEQ multiplex PCR; TCRdb's version includes in-frame clones alone and lacks a portion of them. The sample lists about 120,000 clones, around 92% occurring once. The clonotype comes from a human donor with melanoma. The sample comprised peripheral blood. This chain connects TRBV5-1 to TRBJ1-1, with 7 nucleotides matching TRBD1. The CDR3 loop is CASSQGTVGLTEAFF. In DNA form, the CDR3 reads TGCGCCAGCAGCCAGGGGACAGTGGGGCTGACTGAAGCTTTCTTT. Variable domain in full (rest from reference TRBV5-1 and TRBJ1-1): KAGVTQTPRYLIKTRGQQVTLSCSPISGHRSVSWYQQTPGQGLQFLFEYFSETQRNKGNFPGRFSGRQFSNSRSEMNVSTLELGDSALYLCASSQGTVGLTEAFFGQGTRLTVV.